The source of this TCR beta chain is a study of T-cell reconstitution after alpha-beta-depleted transplantation in children. Germline loops: CDR1 LNHDA, CDR2 SQIVND (reference sequence). This CDR3 is 16 amino acids long. The J segment lost 6 bases and the V segment lost 4 bases, leaving 12 bases of the junction unmatched. This clonotype was observed at least ten times. Its target is unknown. The library targeted TCRbeta and was prepared with unique molecular identifiers. TCRdb called the PCR reads again in MiXCR, with one record for every CDR3 protein. The table has about 180,000 distinct CDR3 sequences, more than 9.5% seen once. Study-wide results and limits: Where alpha-beta T cells came from about two months after transplant was reportedly several hundred expanded graft clones. At one year after transplant, newly produced T cells mostly accounted for T-cell counts and diversity.

Sequencing was performed on PBMCs, taken before TCRalphabeta/CD19-depleted stem cell transplant. This TCR derives from a boy younger than 10 with acute myeloid leukemia, due to receive a stem cell transplant. The chain carries TRBV19 and TRBJ1-1; TRBD1 matches at 9 bases. The CDR3 bases are TGTGCCAGTAGTACCCGGACAGGGGTAGTGGCCCCTGAAGCTTTCTTT. Its translation is CASSTRTGVVAPEAFF.